This T cell receptor (beta chain) is drawn from a study of CD8+ T cells in alopecia areata. Whole-study findings and limits: Sharing of TCRs across patients appeared less clear than in mice, possibly for HLA-related reasons. Researchers report lesional scalp, most notably alopecia totalis/universalis, outstripped normal scalp in clonality.

Once RNA had been extracted, it was reverse transcribed into cDNA to act as the sequencing template. TCRdb's copy holds only in-frame clones and misses some; the assay was immunoSEQ multiplex PCR. The sample lists 50,000 to 80,000 clones, roughly 40% occurring once. Trimming cost V 5 bases and J 9 bases; bases outside gene matches: 8. Germline CDR1 and CDR2: MNHEY and SMNVEV (reference sequence). There are 15 residues in the CDR3. In the case of this clone: Its cognate antigen is unknown.

Lesional scalp punch biopsies and peripheral blood were collected from alopecia areata patients. The gene calls are TRBV27 and TRBJ2-1; 12 positions agree with TRBD2. The material sequenced was NKG2D-low CD8+ T cells sorted from blood. This sequence was found in a human donor with alopecia areata. This chain's CDR3 is CASSPSTSGSIEQFF. The CDR3 coding sequence is TGTGCCAGCAGTCCCTCGACTAGCGGGAGTATTGAGCAGTTCTTC.